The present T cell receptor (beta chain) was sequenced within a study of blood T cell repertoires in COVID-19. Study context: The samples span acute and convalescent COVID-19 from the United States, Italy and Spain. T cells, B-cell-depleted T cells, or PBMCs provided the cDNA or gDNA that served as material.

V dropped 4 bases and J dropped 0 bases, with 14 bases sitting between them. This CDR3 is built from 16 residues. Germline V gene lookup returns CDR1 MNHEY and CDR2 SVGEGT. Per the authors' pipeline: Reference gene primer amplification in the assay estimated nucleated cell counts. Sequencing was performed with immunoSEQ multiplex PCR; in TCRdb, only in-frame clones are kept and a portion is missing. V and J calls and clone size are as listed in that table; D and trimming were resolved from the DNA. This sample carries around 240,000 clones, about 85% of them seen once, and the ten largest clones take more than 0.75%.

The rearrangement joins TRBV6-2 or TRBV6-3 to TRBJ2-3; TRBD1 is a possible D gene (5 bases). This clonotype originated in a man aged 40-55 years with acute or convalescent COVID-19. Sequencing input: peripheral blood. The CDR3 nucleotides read TGTGCCAGCAGTTTACTCCTAGGGGAAAGCACAGATACGCAGTATTTT. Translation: CASSLLLGESTDTQYF.